These T cell receptor beta chains were read from a single sample in a study of OX40 agonist ivuxolimab in advanced cancers. This table comes from immunoSEQ multiplex PCR, and its TCRdb copy is limited to in-frame clones, with some not included. The sample yields about 62,000 clones, roughly 87% seen once. The starting material was CD4+ or CD8+ T cells sorted from blood, obtained in a trial of the OX40 agonist ivuxolimab. These receptors all stem from an adult with an advanced solid tumor such as melanoma, head and neck, liver or kidney cancer. CDR3s include the opening cysteine and the closing phenylalanine or tryptophan. A D gene is named only where the DNA matches it firmly. Part of the rows lack a size; the others show once, few, many or a class for expanded clones.

clone_size | d_call | j_call | v_call | cdr3_nt | cdr3_aa
- | - | TRBJ2-1 | TRBV18 | TGTGCCAGCTCCGGGGGAAGTTATAGCTCCTACAATGAGCAGTTCTTC | CASSGGSYSSYNEQFF
- | TRBD1 | TRBJ1-5 | TRBV4-2 | TGTGCCAGCAGCCAGGAAATGGCAGGGGGCTATCAGCCCCAGCATTTT | CASSQEMAGGYQPQHF
few | TRBD1 | TRBJ1-2 | TRBV5-6 | TGTGCCAGCAGCTTGCCGGACAGGTATTATGGCTACACCTTC | CASSLPDRYYGYTF
- | TRBD2 | TRBJ2-3 | TRBV5-5 | TGTGCCAGCAGCTACGGGACTAGCGGGTACACAGATACGCAGTATTTT | CASSYGTSGYTDTQYF
- | TRBD2 | TRBJ2-3 | TRBV4-3 | TGCGCCAGCAGCCAAGACTTGGTTAGGGGAGGGAGCACAGATACGCAGTATTTT | CASSQDLVRGGSTDTQYF
- | TRBD2 | TRBJ2-7 | TRBV4-3 | TGCGCCAGCAGCCCCCGTGGAGCGGGAGGGCGGGACGAGCAGTACTTC | CASSPRGAGGRDEQYF
- | - | TRBJ2-1 | TRBV27 | TGTGCCAGCAGTTTATCCACAGGAGGGGTCCCTAGGTTCTTC | CASSLSTGGVPRFF
- | - | TRBJ1-1 | TRBV6-5 | TGTGCCATCCTGGGGGGGGCCGGGAACACTGAAGCTTTCTTT | CAILGGAGNTEAFF
- | TRBD2 | TRBJ2-3 | TRBV19 | TGTGCCAGTAGTATTTTAGCGGGTGGGACAGATACGCAGTATTTT | CASSILAGGTDTQYF
- | - | TRBJ2-5 | TRBV7-6 | TGTGCCAGCAGCCCGGGACTTCACCAAGAGACCCAGTACTTC | CASSPGLHQETQYF
- | - | TRBJ2-3 | TRBV5-1 | TGCGCCAGCAGCTCGTTTGATACGCAGTATTTT | CASSSFDTQYF
- | - | TRBJ1-5 | TRBV19 | TGTGCCAGTAGTATAGAGGGTTACCCCCAGCATTTT | CASSIEGYPQHF
- | - | TRBJ2-1 | TRBV30 | TGTGCCTGGAGTTCTTTAACTGCCGGCTCCTACAATGAGCAGTTCTTC | CAWSSLTAGSYNEQFF
- | - | TRBJ2-5 | TRBV27 | TGTGCCAGCAGTGTACGCCGCCAAGAGACCCAGTACTTC | CASSVRRQETQYF
few | TRBD1 | TRBJ1-2 | TRBV28 | TGTGCCAGCACCCCCGGGACAGATAACTATGGCTACACCTTC | CASTPGTDNYGYTF
- | TRBD1 | TRBJ1-1 | TRBV4-1 | TGCGCCAGCAGCCTAAGCCGCCCACAGGGGCAGGGCACTGAAGCTTTCTTT | CASSLSRPQGQGTEAFF
- | TRBD2 | TRBJ2-3 | TRBV5-4 | TGTGCCAGCAGCTGGGGGGGGTCCCGGACGGGCACAGATACGCAGTATTTT | CASSWGGSRTGTDTQYF
- | TRBD1 | TRBJ2-6 | TRBV25-1 | TGTGCCATCGGTCCCACAGGGGACCTCTCTGGGGCCAACGTCCTGACTTTC | CAIGPTGDLSGANVLTF
- | TRBD1 | TRBJ1-2 | TRBV5-1 | TGCGCCAGCAGCTTGGACAGGGGGCATGGCTACACCTTC | CASSLDRGHGYTF
- | - | TRBJ2-1 | TRBV6-5 | TGTGCCAGCAGGCAGATCAGGGGAGGGGATGAGCAGTTCTTC | CASRQIRGGDEQFF
- | - | TRBJ1-5 | TRBV5-5 | TGTGCCAGCAGCTTGTTGGCAGGTATTAATCAGCCCCAGCATTTT | CASSLLAGINQPQHF
- | TRBD2 | TRBJ2-1 | TRBV27 | TGTGCCAGCGGGATCGGGCTAGCGGGGGGAAATGAGCAGTTCTTC | CASGIGLAGGNEQFF
once | - | TRBJ2-1 | TRBV28 | TGTGCCAGCAGTGCCCCGGGGCTCGGGCGCCCGGTGAAGTTCTTC | CASSAPGLGRPVKFF
- | - | TRBJ2-4 | TRBV7-9 | TGTGCCAGCGGTACGGCGGACATTCAGTACTTC | CASGTADIQYF
- | TRBD2 | TRBJ2-1 | TRBV15 | TGTGCCACCAGCAGAGATAACACGGGAGGGGGAAGCAATGAGCAGTTCTTC | CATSRDNTGGGSNEQFF
- | - | TRBJ1-4 | TRBV5-8 | TGTGCCAGCAGCTCCCAGCCCTCTGCAACTAATGAAAAACTGTTTTTT | CASSSQPSATNEKLFF
- | TRBD2 | TRBJ2-1 | TRBV2 | TGTGCCAGCAGTGTGACTAGCGGATACAATGAGCAGTTCTTC | CASSVTSGYNEQFF
- | TRBD2 | TRBJ2-5 | TRBV28 | TGTGCCAGCGGAAGCCAGGGGCGAATGACTAGCGGGGAGACCCAGTACTTC | CASGSQGRMTSGETQYF
- | - | TRBJ2-2 | TRBV7-9 | TGTGCCAGCAGCTTTTTACCCGTGAGGGTGTCTAACACCGGGGAGCTGTTTTTT | CASSFLPVRVSNTGELFF
- | - | TRBJ1-5 | TRBV27 | TGTGCCAGCAGTGGGGGAGTTGGTAGCAATCAGCCCCAGCATTTT | CASSGGVGSNQPQHF
few | - | TRBJ2-7 | TRBV28 | TGTGCCAGCAGTAAGGACGGAGGCTACGAGCAGTACTTC | CASSKDGGYEQYF
once | TRBD1 | TRBJ2-2 | TRBV2 | TGTGCCAGCAGGGGACAGGGTACCTTCACCGGGGAGCTGTTTTTT | CASRGQGTFTGELFF
- | - | TRBJ2-1 | TRBV13 | TGTGCCAGCAGGACAGCGGGTACAGACTACAATGAGCAGTTCTTC | CASRTAGTDYNEQFF
- | - | TRBJ2-1 | TRBV13 | TGTGCCAGCAGCCCCCCACTGACTGTCAGCTCCTACAATGAGCAGTTCTTC | CASSPPLTVSSYNEQFF
- | TRBD2 | TRBJ2-1 | TRBV18 | TGTGCCAGCTCCCGAATGAAACTAGAACCGAGACTAGCGGGAACCTACAATGAGCAGTTCTTC | CASSRMKLEPRLAGTYNEQFF
- | - | TRBJ1-1 | TRBV21-1 | TGTGCCAGCAGCACCGGTTTGACTGAAGCTTTCTTT | CASSTGLTEAFF
- | TRBD1 | TRBJ1-5 | TRBV29-1 | TGCAGCGTGGGACCGGGACAGGGGCAGCCCCAGCATTTT | CSVGPGQGQPQHF
- | TRBD1 | TRBJ2-2 | TRBV4-1 | TGCGCCAGCAGCCCGAGATTAGACAGGGAGAACACCGGGGAGCTGTTTTTT | CASSPRLDRENTGELFF
- | - | TRBJ2-7 | TRBV7-2 | TGTGCCAGCAGCTTAGATTTACGGGGCTCAGTCTACGAGCAGTACTTC | CASSLDLRGSVYEQYF
- | - | TRBJ2-3 | TRBV10-3 | TGTGCCATCAGTGAGTCTCGCGGGCCGGATACGCAGTATTTT | CAISESRGPDTQYF
- | TRBD2 | TRBJ2-7 | TRBV5-4 | TGTGCCAGCGACTCTGGGACTAGCGGGAGTAGGCCGTACTTC | CASDSGTSGSRPYF
- | - | TRBJ1-2 | TRBV6-5 | TGTGCCAGCAGTTACTCTCCACAGTATTATGGCTACACCTTC | CASSYSPQYYGYTF
- | TRBD1 | TRBJ1-6 | TRBV27 | TGTGCCAGCAGCATCCGGGACAGGGGTCACTCACCCCTCCACTTT | CASSIRDRGHSPLHF
- | TRBD2 | TRBJ2-1 | TRBV15 | TGTGCCACCAGCCGCACGGGGGGCAATGAGCAGTTCTTC | CATSRTGGNEQFF
- | - | TRBJ2-1 | TRBV10-3 | TGTGCCATCAGTGAGTCACCCCGGGACACCAGCTCCTACAATGAGCAGTTCTTC | CAISESPRDTSSYNEQFF